These T cell receptor beta chains were read from a single sample in a study of cytomegalovirus exposure and HLA in healthy donors. The data were produced by immunoSEQ multiplex PCR, yet TCRdb's version contains in-frame clones alone and is incomplete. The table lists 150,000 or so clones, roughly 80% of them singletons. The material sequenced was PBMCs. The receptor set was obtained from a woman in her thirties or forties in good health and CMV-seronegative. CDR3s include the opening cysteine and the closing phenylalanine or tryptophan. The order of the fields is D gene, clone size, J gene, V gene, CDR3 DNA, CDR3 protein. The D gene is left open where the match is weak. Expanded clones get a size class; other rows say once, few or many, or leave the size out.

>TRBD1|-|TRBJ1-5|TRBV7-9
TGTGCCAGCAGAAATGGACAGGGCAATCAGCCCCAGCATTTT
CASRNGQGNQPQHF
>-|-|TRBJ1-1|TRBV6-1
TGTGCCAGCAGTGAAGACGGTCGGAGGGGATCAGCTTTCTTT
CASSEDGRRGSAFF
>-|-|TRBJ2-5|TRBV7-9
TGTGCCAGCAGCCCGGGACAAAGAACGGAGACCCAGTACTTC
CASSPGQRTETQYF
>-|-|TRBJ2-2|TRBV10-3
TGTGCCATCGGAGCTAGGATTGGCACCGGGGAGCTGTTTTTT
CAIGARIGTGELFF
>TRBD1|once|TRBJ2-7|TRBV5-4
TGTGCCAGCAGCTTGGTGGGGACAGGGTCCTACGAGCAGTACTTC
CASSLVGTGSYEQYF
>-|-|TRBJ2-3|TRBV2
TGTGCCAGCAATTTTATGAGGCTAGTTACGTCGTATTTT
CASNFMRLVTSYF
>-|-|TRBJ2-5|TRBV4-1
TGCGCCAGCAGCTCCACAGAGTACCAAGAGACCCAGTACTTC
CASSSTEYQETQYF
>TRBD2|-|TRBJ2-1|TRBV4-1
TGCGCCAGCAGCCAAGTTGCGGGACTACCTTCTAAGAGCTCCTACAATGAGCAGTTCTTC
CASSQVAGLPSKSSYNEQFF
>TRBD1|-|TRBJ2-7|TRBV6-5
TGTGCCAGCAGTTACAGGGGGCGAAGTAACGAGCAGTACTTC
CASSYRGRSNEQYF
>-|-|TRBJ1-5|TRBV6-1
TGTGCCAGCATAGCCCATAGCAATCAGCCCCAGCATTTT
CASIAHSNQPQHF
>-|-|TRBJ2-3|TRBV27
TGTGCCAGCAGCAAAGTAGTAGCAGATACGCAGTATTTT
CASSKVVADTQYF
>-|-|TRBJ2-3|TRBV13
TGTGCCAGCAGCTTAGGGGCTGCCCGCACAGATACGCAGTATTTT
CASSLGAARTDTQYF
>TRBD1|few|TRBJ2-7|TRBV5-5
TGTGCCAGCAGCCAACCGGGACAGGGAACCTTAGTGCAGTACTTC
CASSQPGQGTLVQYF
>-|once|TRBJ1-2|TRBV7-9
TGTGCCAGCAGCTTAGAAGTTACTGCAGGAACCTCCAGTGGCTACACCTTC
CASSLEVTAGTSSGYTF
>TRBD1|-|TRBJ1-2|TRBV5-1
TGCGCCAGCAGCTCTACAGGGGGAGGAAAGGGCTACACCTTC
CASSSTGGGKGYTF
>TRBD2|-|TRBJ2-2|TRBV5-1
TGCGCCAGCAGCTGGAGAGGCCTAGCGGGAACCGGGGAGCTGCTTTTT
CASSWRGLAGTGELLF
>-|-|TRBJ1-1|TRBV7-9
TGTGCCAGCAGCCCTGGACAGCTGAACACTGAAGCTTTCTTT
CASSPGQLNTEAFF
>TRBD2|-|TRBJ2-1|TRBV6-1
TGTGCCAGCAGTGTGGGCGGGAGTTACAATGAGCAGTTCTTC
CASSVGGSYNEQFF
>-|-|TRBJ1-1|TRBV5-1
TGCGCCAGCAGCCTCTTCCAATCTATGAACACTGAAGCTTTCTTT
CASSLFQSMNTEAFF
>-|-|TRBJ2-3|TRBV5-1
TGCGCCAGCAGCTTGGGAAGGGGATGGAGCACAGATACGCAGTATTTT
CASSLGRGWSTDTQYF
>TRBD1|-|TRBJ1-2|TRBV28
TGTGCCAGCAACACCGGACAGGGGGCGCGGGGCTACACCTTC
CASNTGQGARGYTF
>-|-|TRBJ1-2|TRBV5-4
TGTGCCAGCAGCTTGGAGGCTGGGGGGGCCGGTGGCTACACCTTC
CASSLEAGGAGGYTF
>-|-|TRBJ1-6|TRBV6-1
TGTGCCAGCAGTGGGGTAGAGGCCTATAATTCACCCCTCCACTTT
CASSGVEAYNSPLHF
>TRBD1|-|TRBJ2-7|TRBV5-1
TGCGCCAGCAGCTCGGGACAGGGGCACTACGAGCAGTACTTC
CASSSGQGHYEQYF
>TRBD1|once|TRBJ2-5|TRBV5-4
TGTGCCAGCAGCCCTCGACAGGGGGAAGAGACCCAGTACTTC
CASSPRQGEETQYF
>-|-|TRBJ2-3|TRBV30
TGTGCCTGGAGTTGGGACTTCACAGATACGCAGTATTTT
CAWSWDFTDTQYF
>-|few|TRBJ1-2|TRBV6-5
TGTGCCAGCAGTTACGGGGGGACGGGCTACACCTTC
CASSYGGTGYTF
>TRBD1|-|TRBJ2-7|TRBV27
TGTGCCAGCAGTTTAAACGGACAGGGGGCTTCCGAGCAGTACTTC
CASSLNGQGASEQYF
>-|once|TRBJ1-5|TRBV19
TGTGCCACTTCGTTAGGAGCGGGAGGCAATCAGCCCCAGCATTTT
CATSLGAGGNQPQHF
>TRBD1|-|TRBJ1-4|TRBV19
TGTGCCAGTAGTGTACTACCGGGACAGGGTGAAAAACTGTTTTTT
CASSVLPGQGEKLFF
>-|-|TRBJ2-7|TRBV7-9
TGTGCCAGCAGCTTAGGGGGCCCTGCTAGCGAGCAGTACTTC
CASSLGGPASEQYF
>TRBD2|-|TRBJ2-5|TRBV5-1
TGCGCCAGCAGCTTTGGGCGGGGGGGTCCAGAGACCCAGTACTTC
CASSFGRGGPETQYF
>TRBD2|-|TRBJ2-2|TRBV10-3
TGTGCCATCAGGGCTAGCGGGGGAACCACCGGGGAGCTGTTTTTT
CAIRASGGTTGELFF
>-|-|TRBJ1-3|TRBV6-1
TGTGCCAGCAGTGCACGACAGATCCCGGCCCTTTTCTCTGGAAACACCATATATTTT
CASSARQIPALFSGNTIYF
>TRBD2|-|TRBJ2-1|TRBV5-1
TGCGCCAGCAAAAGTAGCGGGGGGCACAATGAGCAGTTCTTC
CASKSSGGHNEQFF
>-|-|TRBJ1-2|TRBV19
TGTGCCAGTAGTGCCTTGGACAGAACTTATGGCTACACCTTC
CASSALDRTYGYTF
>-|-|TRBJ1-2|TRBV7-9
TGTGCCAGCACCCTGGGGGGATATGGCTACACCTTC
CASTLGGYGYTF
>-|once|TRBJ1-1|TRBV19
TGTGCCAGTAGTATAGGAGGGTTGAACACTGAAGCTTTCTTT
CASSIGGLNTEAFF
>-|few|TRBJ1-1|TRBV19
TGTGCCAGTAGTCAAGGACTTGAAGCTTTCTTT
CASSQGLEAFF
>-|-|TRBJ1-3|TRBV2
TGTGCCAGTCCGGGGACTACCTCTGGAAACACCATATATTTT
CASPGTTSGNTIYF
>-|-|TRBJ2-2|TRBV21-1
TGTGCCAGCAGCAATCCCGGAGACACCGGGGAGCTGTTTTTT
CASSNPGDTGELFF
>TRBD1|-|TRBJ1-5|TRBV9
TGTGCCAGCAGCGTCGGACAGGGTTACCAGCCCCAGCATTTT
CASSVGQGYQPQHF
>TRBD2|once|TRBJ2-7|TRBV10-2
TGCGCCAGCACGGGACTAGCGGGAGTGAGGGAGCAGTACTTC
CASTGLAGVREQYF
>TRBD2|-|TRBJ2-5|TRBV7-9
TGTGCCAGCAGCCCCCCCGGGGCTAGCGGGGGGGCCGGGGAGACCCAGTACTTC
CASSPPGASGGAGETQYF
>-|few|TRBJ2-7|TRBV7-7
TGTGCTAGCAGCCCGACAGCGAACTCCTACGAGCAGTACTTC
CASSPTANSYEQYF
>-|-|TRBJ1-2|TRBV2
TGTGCCAGCAGTGAACGGTGGACAGCCTACACCTTC
CASSERWTAYTF